This T cell receptor (beta chain) was captured in a study of T cell responses to AZD1222 COVID-19 vaccine. With V trimmed by 4 bases and J by 2 bases, 0 bases remained unmatched. Germline V gene sequence: CDR1 ENHRY, CDR2 SYGVKD. This CDR3 is 14 amino acids long. Some clones are missing from TCRdb's copy, which holds only in-frame ones; the method was immunoSEQ multiplex PCR. Of around 100,000 clones listed, around nine tenths are singletons. This clonotype was sampled from an adult in good health. The specimen was peripheral blood, collected on day 0 of AZD1222 vaccination. The V gene is TRBV10-3, the J gene TRBJ1-5, with 9 bases aligning to TRBD1. CDR3 amino acids: CAISGTGGNQPQHF. CDR3 nucleotides: TGTGCCATCAGTGGGACAGGGGGCAATCAGCCCCAGCATTTT.